One sample yielded the 20 T cell receptor beta chains listed below, sequenced in a study of T cell clones after liver transplantation. This table comes from immunoSEQ multiplex PCR, and its TCRdb copy is limited to in-frame clones, with some not included. The sample lists some 34,000 clones, around 94% occurring once. This specimen was CD8+ T cells from blood, taken 12 months after liver transplant. These receptors came from a human patient who received a liver transplant. Some T cells may possibly be graft donor cells.

V usage is TRBV30 and J usage is TRBJ2-1; the match to TRBD2 covers 8 bases. In germline, CDR1 is GTSNPN, CDR2 SVGIG (reference sequence). The V gene end was trimmed by 5 bases and the J gene end by 0 bases; junction bases not matched to a gene: 6. CDR3 length: 15 amino acids. In DNA, the CDR3 is TGTGCCTGGGGGGCGGGAGGCAGCTCCTACAATGAGCAGTTCTTC. Protein: CAWGAGGSSYNEQFF.

This chain links TRBV19 with TRBJ1-3; 7 nucleotides line up with TRBD1. The CDR3 runs to 17 residues. From germline, CDR1 is LNHDA and CDR2 SQIVND (reference sequence). The trim removed 4 bases at V and 0 bases at J, leaving 9 bases unmatched. In DNA, the CDR3 is TGTGCCAGTAGTAGCTCCGGGACAGCGAGCTCTGGAAACACCATATATTTT. It yields the protein CASSSSGTASSGNTIYF.

V usage is TRBV29-1 and J usage is TRBJ1-3; D not resolved. The germline gives CDR1 SQVTM, CDR2 ANQGSEA. The CDR3 runs to 16 residues. V shed 7 bases and J shed 4 bases, with 23 bases lying between them. The CDR3: CSAEDRAEGAGNTIYF. The CDR3 DNA follows: TGCAGCGCAGAGGACCGGGCGGAAGGTGCGGGAAACACCATATATTTT. Complete variable domain (other parts from reference TRBV29-1 and TRBJ1-3): SAVISQKPSRDICQRGTSLTIQCQVDSQVTMMFWYRQQPGQSLTLIATANQGSEATYESGFVIDKFPISRPNLTFSTLTVSNMSPEDSSIYLCSAEDRAEGAGNTIYFGEGSWLTVV.

V usage is TRBV15 and J usage is TRBJ1-4, with 8 bases fitting TRBD1. Looked up from germline, CDR1 is LNHNV and CDR2 is YYDKDF (reference sequence). The CDR3 is 16 residues long. Unmatched junction bases numbered 12, after V lost 4 bases and J lost 8 bases. Written as DNA, the CDR3 is TGTGCCACCAGCACAGCTACCGGGACAGGCCCAGAAAAACTGTTTTTT. Protein product: CATSTATGTGPEKLFF.

The chain carries TRBV2 and TRBJ1-2, with 7 bases lining up with TRBD1. V lost 4 bases, J lost 3 bases, and 11 bases stayed unmatched. The CDR3 sequence is 16 residues long. Germline lookup yields CDR1 SNHLY and CDR2 FYNNEI. CDR3 sequence (DNA): TGTGCCAGCAGTGCGTCCTCGGGGCAGGGGGACTATGGCTACACCTTC. It is translated as CASSASSGQGDYGYTF. The complete variable domain, with remaining parts taken from reference TRBV2 and TRBJ1-2, reads EPEVTQTPSHQVTQMGQEVILRCVPISNHLYFYWYRQILGQKVEFLVSFYNNEISEKSEIFDDQFSVERPDGSNFTLKIRSTKLEDSAMYFCASSASSGQGDYGYTFGSGTRLTVV.

The rearrangement uses TRBV11-2 and TRBJ2-7, with D perhaps given as TRBD1 or TRBD2 (5 bases each). Trimming left V 2 bases short and J 3 bases short, with 17 bases between. The CDR3 loop spans 16 amino acids. From germline, CDR1 is SGHAT and CDR2 FQNNGV. CDR3 DNA sequence: TGTGCCAGCAGCTTATTTCTGGGACCGCAACTCTACGAGCAGTACTTC. It is translated as CASSLFLGPQLYEQYF.

This CDR3 is CASSQDNAVDEQYF. The CDR3 DNA follows: TGCGCCAGCAGCCAAGATAACGCGGTGGACGAGCAGTACTTC. The V gene is TRBV4-1, the J gene TRBJ2-7; D is unclear. This CDR3 has 14 amino acids. V was cut by 0 bases and J by 5 bases, with 11 bases left in between. The germline CDR1 and CDR2 sequences are MGHRA and YSYEKL.

This rearrangement joins TRBV9 to TRBJ2-1, with D possibly matching TRBD2 (5 bases). Between the trimmed V and J ends, which lost 0 bases and 2 bases, there was a span of 9 bases. The CDR3 sequence is 15 residues long. The V gene's germline CDR1 is SGDLS and CDR2 YYNGEE. The CDR3 is CASSVGLTTYNEQFF. The CDR3 DNA reads as TGTGCCAGCAGCGTAGGACTAACCACCTACAATGAGCAGTTCTTC.

J is TRBJ2-7 and V is TRBV27, with D uncertain. Germline values: CDR1 MNHEY, CDR2 SMNVEV (reference sequence). This CDR3 region has 14 residues. Deletions cut 0 bases from V and 7 bases from J, with 13 bases between. The CDR3 region is CASSLSIGVWEQYF. The DNA of the CDR3 is TGTGCCAGCAGTTTATCGATTGGGGTTTGGGAGCAGTACTTC.

V gene TRBV4-2 combines with J gene TRBJ2-7; tentative D call: TRBD2 (6 bases). The CDR3 consists of 13 residues. The V gene lost 5 bases and the J gene lost 6 bases, with 14 bases spanning the gap. Germline assignment: CDR1 LGHNA and CDR2 YNFKEQ. The CDR3 DNA is TGTGCCAGCAGCGCCCTAGGAGCGGGCGAGCAGTACTTC. Encoded protein: CASSALGAGEQYF.

J is TRBJ2-5 and V is TRBV14; D is ambiguous. Trimming removed 1 base from V and 1 base from J, with 16 bases in between. Germline-derived CDR1 and CDR2 are SGHDN and FVKESK. This CDR3 comprises 17 residues. The CDR3 sequence is CASSQAPVIRSQETQYF. DNA for the CDR3: TGTGCCAGCAGCCAAGCCCCCGTGATCCGGAGCCAAGAGACCCAGTACTTC.

The chain couples TRBV28 to TRBJ2-7; 10 nucleotides align to TRBD1. With V trimmed by 6 bases and J by 2 bases, 7 bases remained unmatched. Germline assignment: CDR1 MDHEN and CDR2 SYDVKM. The CDR3 covers 15 residues. The CDR3 here is CASRPPGTGAYEQYF. CDR3 sequence (DNA): TGTGCCAGCAGGCCCCCCGGGACAGGGGCCTACGAGCAGTACTTC.

This chain connects TRBV5-6 to TRBJ2-7, with a possible D match to TRBD1 (5 bases). Germline CDR1 SGHDT, CDR2 YYEEEE. The V and J ends lost 0 bases and 1 base respectively, with 8 bases between them. The CDR3 runs 14 residues. CDR3 DNA: TGTGCCAGCAGCTTGGAAGGGGTATCCTACGAGCAGTACTTC. It encodes CASSLEGVSYEQYF.

For the CDR3, the DNA is TGTGCCAGCAGCCCCCTGGAGTGGGGCAATGAGCAGTTCTTC. Translation gives CASSPLEWGNEQFF. The gene calls are TRBV9 and TRBJ2-1; D not resolved. With 4 bases removed from V and 6 bases from J, the gap between germline ends came to 14 bases. The CDR3 spans 14 residues. Germline assignment: CDR1 SGDLS and CDR2 YYNGEE.

The CDR3 spells CASSPPRGEVSYEQYF. The CDR3, as DNA: TGTGCCAGCAGCCCCCCTCGCGGTGAGGTATCCTACGAGCAGTACTTC. The J gene is TRBJ2-7, the V gene TRBV7-8; D is ambiguous. This CDR3 is 16 amino acids long. V was pared by 5 bases and J by 1 base, with 18 bases between. CDR1 and CDR2 from the germline V gene are SGHVS and FQNEAQ.

The chain links TRBV4-1 to TRBJ2-3, with D hard to call. The CDR3 spans 14 residues. Germline V gene lookup returns CDR1 MGHRA and CDR2 YSYEKL. The ends were cut back, 1 base at V and 2 bases at J, with 7 bases in the middle. This chain's CDR3 is CASSQGLNTDTQYF. CDR3 bases: TGCGCCAGCAGCCAAGGTCTTAACACAGATACGCAGTATTTT.

V gene TRBV6-1 combines with J gene TRBJ2-2, with a tentative D call TRBD1 (5 bases). Deletions cut 2 bases from V and 6 bases from J, with 13 bases between. This CDR3 comprises 15 residues. Germline CDR1 reads MNHNS; CDR2 reads SASEGT. CDR3 bases: TGTGCCAGCAGTGAAACTACTCTAGGGGCCGGGGAGCTGTTTTTT. This gives the protein CASSETTLGAGELFF.

J is TRBJ2-2 and V is TRBV15; 9 nucleotides line up with TRBD2. J gave up 5 bases and V 3 bases, and 4 bases lay outside the gene matches. The V gene's germline CDR1 is LNHNV and CDR2 YYDKDF (reference sequence). This CDR3 has 15 residues. This CDR3 reads CATSSTREGTGELFF. Here the CDR3 DNA reads TGTGCCACCAGCAGTACGCGGGAGGGAACCGGGGAGCTGTTTTTT.

The chain combines TRBV10-3 with TRBJ2-1; D call uncertain. V was trimmed by 7 bases and J by 0 bases, leaving 4 bases between them. This CDR3 is built from 12 residues. Looked up from germline, CDR1 is ENHRY and CDR2 is SYGVKD. The DNA for the CDR3 is TGTGCCATCATTGACTCCTACAATGAGCAGTTCTTC. Its translation is CAIIDSYNEQFF.

The rearrangement joins TRBV9 to TRBJ2-1; TRBD1 might be the D (6 bases). V lost 0 bases and J 3 bases, leaving 7 bases between the germline ends. In germline, CDR1 is SGDLS, CDR2 YYNGEE. This CDR3 has 14 amino acids. The CDR3 loop reads CASSVGQDYNEQFF. The CDR3 region has the DNA TGTGCCAGCAGCGTAGGACAGGACTACAATGAGCAGTTCTTC.